This T cell receptor (beta chain) appears in the sequencing data of a study of chemoradiotherapy in HPV16-positive cancers. The wider study: Candidate HPV-specific clones and shared TCR motifs came from a couple of HPV16-positive patients.

The CDR3 length is 17 residues. Per germline, CDR1 SGDLS and CDR2 YYNGEE. V lost 0 bases, J lost 1 base, and 17 bases lay in between. Findings and caveats of the study: Candidate HPV-specific clones and E7-related TCR motifs grew in tumor during treatment. Only a couple of HPV16-positive patients supplied the functional HPV-specificity definition.

A note on this clone: As yet, its antigen is unknown.

Here immunoSEQ multiplex PCR was the method, and the copy in TCRdb shows in-frame clones only, minus some. The sample carries more than 8,500 clones, around 90% recorded once. This rearrangement joins TRBV9 to TRBJ2-7, with D perhaps matching TRBD2 (7 bases). The specimen was blood, collected from a patient who underwent chemoradiotherapy. This sequence originates from a human donor with HPV-associated anogenital cancer. The CDR3 reads CASSVGRGTTVSYEQYV. The CDR3, as DNA: TGTGCCAGCAGCGTAGGAAGGGGGACTACCGTGTCCTACGAGCAGTACGTC.